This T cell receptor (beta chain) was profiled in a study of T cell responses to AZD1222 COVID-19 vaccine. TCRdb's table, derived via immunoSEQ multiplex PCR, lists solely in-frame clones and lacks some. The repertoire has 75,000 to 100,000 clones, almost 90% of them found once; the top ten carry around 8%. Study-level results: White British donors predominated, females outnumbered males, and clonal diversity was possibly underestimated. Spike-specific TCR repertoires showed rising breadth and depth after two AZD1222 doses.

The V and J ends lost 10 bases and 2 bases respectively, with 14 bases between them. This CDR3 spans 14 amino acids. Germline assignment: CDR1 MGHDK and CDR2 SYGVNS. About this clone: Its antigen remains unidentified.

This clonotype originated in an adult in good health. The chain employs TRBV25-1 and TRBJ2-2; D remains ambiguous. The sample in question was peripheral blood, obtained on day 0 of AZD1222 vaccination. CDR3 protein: CATSGQLNTGELFF. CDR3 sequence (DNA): TGTGCCACCTCTGGCCAACTAAACACCGGGGAGCTGTTTTTT. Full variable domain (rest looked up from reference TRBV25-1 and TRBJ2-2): EADIYQTPRYLVIGTGKKITLECSQTMGHDKMYWYQQDPGMELHLIHYSYGVNSTEKGDLSSESTVSRIRTEHFPLTLESARPSHTSQYLCATSGQLNTGELFFGEGSRLTVL.